Given below is one TCR beta chain in context. The target antigen is unknown. The sample carries other DNA sequences with the same CDR3. Germline V gene lookup returns CDR1 SGHRS and CDR2 YFSETQ. The V gene lost 0 bases and the J gene lost 2 bases, with 7 bases spanning the gap. The CDR3 is made up of 14 amino acids. The donor population consisted of healthy HIV-negative adults with no recent acute infections or vaccinations. Deep-level settings were used for running the assay. Some clones are missing from TCRdb's copy, which holds only in-frame ones; the method was immunoSEQ multiplex PCR. The sample carries about 2 million clones, roughly 94% recorded once. The data originate from a study of shared clonotypes between healthy human individuals. Study outcomes and limitations: Clonotypes which were not shared had lower generation probabilities than clonotypes that all four donors shared. Sharing across four donors was seen in 5% to 5.5% of naive CD4 clonotypes.

The chain combines TRBV5-1 with TRBJ2-3; D unclear. The origin of this receptor is a man between 18 and 29 years old in good health. The sequencing sample was made of naive CD4+ T cells sorted from blood. As for subset: CD45RA+ positively selected. The CDR3 sequence is CASSLEDNTDTQYF. CDR3 DNA: TGCGCCAGCAGCTTGGAAGACAACACAGATACGCAGTATTTT.